These 2 T cell receptor beta chains were sequenced from one sample in a study of TIL therapy for anti-PD-1-resistant metastatic lung cancer. The immunoSEQ assay was v3. Profiling relied on immunoSEQ multiplex PCR, and the TCRdb table lists in-frame clones only, not all of them. The sample holds tens of thousands of clones, about 73% seen once. Documented time point: pre-treatment sample, taken before nivolumab and TIL therapy. The specimen comprised blood, sampled at baseline. Receptors were obtained from a person aged 25-85 years with non-small cell lung cancer.

The chain is built from TRBV4-3 and TRBJ2-1; no reliable D call. The germline V and J ends were trimmed by 1 base and 8 bases, with 12 bases remaining between them. The CDR3 consists of 14 residues. Germline V CDR1 and CDR2: LGHNA, YSLEER. The CDR3 reads CASSQVVTVDEQFF. The CDR3 DNA follows: TGCGCCAGCAGCCAAGTGGTCACAGTCGATGAGCAGTTCTTC.

This clone appeared a few times. The chain uses TRBV28 and TRBJ1-2, with 7 positions matching TRBD1. After removal of 4 bases from V and 5 bases from J, the junction contained 10 bases not matched to a gene. CDR1 MDHEN and CDR2 SYDVKM come from the germline V gene. CDR3 length: 15 amino acids. CDR3: CASSSAGTDAYGYTF. The CDR3 nucleotides are TGTGCCAGCAGTTCAGCCGGGACAGACGCTTATGGCTACACCTTC.